This TCR beta chain was captured by sequencing in a study of T cells in Graves' hyperthyroidism and ophthalmopathy. The wider study: Peripheral blood was drawn at first diagnosis, prior to all treatment.

Regions amplified from RNA transcripts were the TCR beta CDR3 regions. First-round RT-PCR targeting the TCR CDR3 was performed with the HTBI primer set. Each CDR3 protein is one row after TCRdb ran MiXCR on the multiplex PCR reads. The top ten hold 3% to 4.5% of the sample, which has some 620,000 distinct CDR3 sequences, about 16% seen once. This clonotype was detected only a few times. The CDR3 is made up of 14 amino acids. V shed 5 bases and J shed 7 bases, with 18 bases lying between them. Germline V gene sequence: CDR1 DFQATT, CDR2 SNEGSKA (reference sequence). Patients were excluded because of uncontrolled infection, other autoimmune disease, pregnancy or lactation.

The sample taken for sequencing was blood. The J gene is TRBJ1-5, the V gene TRBV20-1; no firm D call. The receptor comes from a woman younger than 45 with Graves' hyperthyroidism. CDR3 DNA sequence: TGCAGTGCTGCCGAGAAAGGGCGGAGACAGCCCCAGCATTTT. Protein product: CSAAEKGRRQPQHF.